This TCR beta chain was sequenced for a study of radiotherapy plus CTLA-4 blockade in lung cancer. Study observations and caveats: How blood T cell clones changed early, along with interferon-beta, reportedly forecast response best.

Only in-frame clones appear in the TCRdb table, and some are missing; sequencing was by immunoSEQ multiplex PCR. The sample holds over 85,000 clones, roughly 74% seen once. Germline V gives CDR1 KGHSH, CDR2 LQKENI. This CDR3 region has 16 residues. J gave up 8 bases and V 3 bases, and 11 bases lay outside the gene matches. Remarks on this clone: Its antigen remains unknown.

The J gene is TRBJ2-1, the V gene TRBV18, with 9 positions matching TRBD2. This specimen was peripheral blood, taken from a patient treated with radiotherapy plus ipilimumab. This sequence originates from a human donor with non-small cell lung cancer who had a partial response to radiotherapy plus ipilimumab. Some clones in this sample may be carry-over from other donors' samples. The CDR3 spells CASSPGTSSVLDEQFF. The CDR3 DNA is TGTGCCAGCTCACCGGGGACTAGCTCAGTTTTGGATGAGCAGTTCTTC.